This TCR beta chain was recovered during a study of neurological immune-mediated disorders. Study-level findings and limits: Multiple sclerosis was found to have the least TCR clonal expansion, below healthy controls, and HTLV-1-associated myelopathy the most.

The cDNA was generated through 5'RACE incorporating 10-nucleotide random UMIs. From 15-18 subjects, every sequencing run obtained over 170 million TCR-beta sequences. Via MiXCR, TCRdb re-called the 5' RACE reads, giving one row per CDR3 protein. The top ten hold 15% of the sample, which has about 76,000 distinct CDR3 sequences, roughly a sixth seen once. This clonotype has ten or more counts. What it binds is unknown. Unsorted libraries were generated from 2 million PBMCs held at -80 degrees C. Germline values: CDR1 MNHEY, CDR2 SVGAGI. V shed 4 bases and J shed 5 bases, with 17 bases lying between them. This CDR3 has 15 amino acids.

The source is a woman aged 40-49 years in good health. Sequencing was done on a sample of PBMCs. The V gene is TRBV6-5, the J gene TRBJ2-5, with a weak D call TRBD2 (5 bases). CDR3 in DNA: TGTGCCAGCAGTTCTCGCGGACTCCTAGGGGAGACCCAGTACTTC. Translating gives CASSSRGLLGETQYF.